What follows describes a single T cell receptor (beta chain). The source of the sample is a study of cytomegalovirus exposure and HLA in healthy donors. TCRdb's table, derived via immunoSEQ multiplex PCR, lists solely in-frame clones and lacks some. The repertoire has 120,000 or so clones, approximately 90% of them found once; the top ten carry approximately 2%. The CDR3 covers 15 residues. The V and J ends lost 0 bases and 7 bases, in that order; junction bases with no gene match: 10. CDR1 and CDR2 (germline): GTSNPN, SVGIG (reference sequence). This clonotype originated in a woman in her late teens or twenties in good health and CMV-seronegative. V usage is TRBV30 and J usage is TRBJ2-7; 9 nucleotides agree with TRBD1. Sequencing input: PBMCs. In DNA, the CDR3 is TGTGCCTGGAGTGTACGGGACAGGGCTTTGGGGGAGCAGTACTTC. It translates to CAWSVRDRALGEQYF.